This TCR beta chain was observed in a study of T-cell memory formation after mild COVID-19. From 5'RACE with constant-segment primers came TCR alpha and TCR beta cDNA libraries that carried sample barcodes and UMIs. TCRdb re-called the 5' RACE reads with MiXCR, one entry per CDR3 protein. This table has 110,000 to 150,000 distinct CDR3 sequences, roughly a quarter appearing once. CDR1 is SGHVS and CDR2 is FNYEAQ in the germline V gene. This CDR3 is 14 amino acids long. With 3 bases removed from V and 5 bases from J, the gap between germline ends came to 12 bases. This TCR was sampled from an adult woman who had mild COVID-19 (a few samples of this study predate the infection). Cell type and time point are not known. The sequenced sample consisted of PBMCs or a T cell subset sorted from them (not recorded which). The chain couples TRBV7-6 to TRBJ2-3, with D perhaps TRBD1 (5 bases). The DNA for the CDR3 is TGTGCCAGCAGCTTTTCCTTAACAGGAGATACGCAGTATTTT. This sequence encodes CASSFSLTGDTQYF.